This T cell receptor beta chain was sequenced for a study of identical twins. Study results and caveats: Cord blood beta clonotypes that were abundant carried fewer insertions, and memory repertoires showed no such trend. Cross-sectional statistics underpinned the conclusions; the same donors were not followed. Modelling approaches yielded underestimates of out-of-frame TCR alpha sharing between monozygotic twins.

Healthy Caucasians provided all donations. This CDR3 is built from 15 residues. Per the germline V gene, CDR1 is WNHNN and CDR2 is SYGVQD (reference sequence). The ends lost 4 bases at V and 2 bases at J; junction bases unmatched: 6. As to this clonotype: Antigen: not known.

TCRdb re-derived calls from the 5' RACE reads in MiXCR, one entry per CDR3 protein. The data hold some 1,600,000 distinct CDR3 sequences, with about 30% observed a single time. J is TRBJ2-3 and V is TRBV10-1, with 7 bases matching TRBD2. The sequence was collected from a newborn girl in good health. The sequenced sample consisted of cord blood. The CDR3 reads CASSVSSGTTDTQYF. The CDR3, as DNA: TGCGCCAGCAGTGTTTCTAGCGGCACCACAGATACGCAGTATTTT.